These 14 T cell receptor beta chains share one sample of origin, sequenced in a study of radiotherapy plus CTLA-4 blockade in lung cancer. Sequenced by immunoSEQ multiplex PCR; TCRdb stores in-frame clones only, minus some. The sample records about 43,000 clones, about 67% being singletons. The sample in question was peripheral blood, obtained from a patient treated with radiotherapy plus ipilimumab. These receptors originate from a human donor with non-small cell lung cancer who had a partial response to radiotherapy plus ipilimumab.

J is TRBJ2-1 and V is TRBV11-2, with D possibly matching TRBD2 (6 bases). Per germline, CDR1 SGHAT and CDR2 FQNNGV. The germline V and J ends were trimmed by 3 bases and 7 bases, with 7 bases remaining between them. The CDR3 contains 12 residues. CDR3 coding DNA: TGTGCCAGCAGCTTTAGCGGTAATGAGCAGTTCTTC. Its translation is CASSFSGNEQFF.

In this sample, this clone turned up once. The V and J genes are TRBV5-8 and TRBJ2-5, with TRBD1 identical over 10 bases. V trimming: 4 bases; J trimming: 2 bases; junction bases outside the gene matches: 2. The germline V gene encodes CDR1 SGHTS and CDR2 YDEGEE. The CDR3 has 14 amino acids. This chain's CDR3 is CASSLGQGQETQYF. CDR3 bases: TGTGCCAGCAGCCTGGGACAGGGGCAAGAGACCCAGTACTTC.

The rearrangement joins TRBV5-5 to TRBJ2-5, with TRBD1 matching over 7 bases. Germline V gene lookup returns CDR1 SGHKS and CDR2 YYEKEE (reference sequence). The CDR3 has 15 amino acids. V lost 0 bases and J lost 4; bases outside the gene matches: 6. CDR3 protein: CASSLAGAGGETQYF. For the CDR3, the DNA is TGTGCCAGCAGCTTGGCCGGGGCAGGGGGAGAGACCCAGTACTTC.

J is TRBJ1-2 and V is TRBV19; TRBD1 matches 7 bases. Per the germline V gene, CDR1 is LNHDA and CDR2 is SQIVND (reference sequence). Trimming removed 9 bases from V and 2 bases from J; junction bases left unmatched: 12. CDR3 length equals 15 residues. DNA of the CDR3: TGTGCCAGCACGAAGGGGGCAGGGGTAAACTATGGCTACACCTTC. This codes for CASTKGAGVNYGYTF. Looking up the rest from reference TRBV19 and TRBJ1-2 gives the full variable domain: DGGITQSPKYLFRKEGQNVTLSCEQNLNHDAMYWYRQDPGQGLRLIYYSQIVNDFQKGDIAEGYSVSREKKESFPLTVTSAQKNPTAFYLCASTKGAGVNYGYTFGSGTRLTVV.

The rearrangement uses TRBV7-9 and TRBJ1-1, with D uncertain. This CDR3 has 14 residues. The V and J ends lost 4 bases and 7 bases respectively, with 16 bases between them. Per germline, CDR1 SEHNR and CDR2 FQNEAQ (reference sequence). This CDR3 reads CASSYPAGGFEAFF. The CDR3 DNA reads TGTGCCAGCAGCTATCCGGCCGGCGGTTTTGAAGCTTTCTTT.

This clone was detected only a few times. This rearrangement joins TRBV19 to TRBJ2-1; weak D call: TRBD2 (6 bases). The V and J ends lost 5 bases and 2 bases respectively, with 10 bases between them. Germline V lookup: CDR1 LNHDA, CDR2 SQIVND (reference sequence). The CDR3 totals 14 residues. CDR3 protein: CASSGGIAYNEQFF. In DNA form, the CDR3 reads TGTGCCAGTAGTGGCGGGATTGCCTACAATGAGCAGTTCTTC. Full variable domain (outside the CDR3, taken from reference TRBV19 and TRBJ2-1): DGGITQSPKYLFRKEGQNVTLSCEQNLNHDAMYWYRQDPGQGLRLIYYSQIVNDFQKGDIAEGYSVSREKKESFPLTVTSAQKNPTAFYLCASSGGIAYNEQFFGPGTRLTVL.

CDR3 sequence: CSGSQQETQYF. CDR3 DNA: TGCAGTGGGTCACAACAGGAGACCCAGTACTTC. V and J are TRBV20-1 and TRBJ2-5, with unresolved D. CDR3 size: 11 residues. The V end was cut by 7 bases, the J end by 5 bases, with 11 bases between. Germline V gene lookup returns CDR1 DFQATT and CDR2 SNEGSKA (reference sequence).

The rearrangement links TRBV7-2 to TRBJ1-2; D is undetermined. CDR3 size: 13 residues. CDR1 and CDR2 from the germline V gene are SGHTA and FQGNSA. V was trimmed by 3 bases and J by 4 bases, leaving 9 bases between them. The CDR3 DNA reads TGTGCCAGCAGCTTCGAGGCCTTCTATGGCTACACCTTC. The encoded protein is CASSFEAFYGYTF.

The chain joins TRBV4-3 to TRBJ1-6, with a weak D call TRBD1 (6 bases). The length of the CDR3 is 14 residues. Germline assignment: CDR1 LGHNA and CDR2 YSLEER. V lost 3 bases and J 6 bases, leaving 9 bases between the germline ends. The CDR3: CASSHGQPNSPLHF. CDR3 coding DNA: TGCGCCAGCAGCCACGGACAGCCTAATTCACCCCTCCACTTT.

The CDR3 region has the DNA TGTGCCAGCAGCAGAGAACAGGGGTATGGCTACACCTTC. Translated, it gives CASSREQGYGYTF. The gene calls are TRBV7-6 and TRBJ1-2, with 7 bases identical to TRBD1. The CDR3 runs 13 residues. The germline CDR1 and CDR2 sequences are SGHVS and FNYEAQ. The V and J ends lost 5 bases and 5 bases, in that order; junction bases with no gene match: 5. Filled out from reference TRBV7-6 and TRBJ1-2, the complete variable domain reads GAGVSQSPRYKVTKRGQDVALRCDPISGHVSLYWYRQALGQGPEFLTYFNYEAQQDKSGLPNDRFSAERPEGSISTLTIQRTEQRDSAMYRCASSREQGYGYTFGSGTRLTVV.

The rearrangement joins TRBV7-2 to TRBJ2-5; a possible D gene is TRBD1 (7 bases). V was cut by 4 bases and J by 3 bases, with 12 bases left in between. The length of the CDR3 is 14 residues. The V gene's germline CDR1 is SGHTA and CDR2 FQGNSA. CDR3 loop: CASSSGDRKETQYF. Here the CDR3 DNA reads TGTGCCAGCAGCTCGGGGGACAGAAAAGAGACCCAGTACTTC.

V and J are TRBV5-6 and TRBJ2-2; 9 bases are shared with TRBD2. Trimming cost V 3 bases and J 6 bases; bases outside gene matches: 12. This CDR3 is 17 amino acids long. The germline gives CDR1 SGHDT, CDR2 YYEEEE. The CDR3 DNA reads TGTGCCAGCAGCTCCCTCGGAGCGGGAGGTGCTCCCGGGGAGCTGTTTTTT. Translating it yields CASSSLGAGGAPGELFF.

The DNA of the CDR3 is TGCGCCAGCAGCATCAGCCCGGGACAGGGGGACTATGGCTACACCTTC. This translates into CASSISPGQGDYGYTF. The V gene is TRBV5-1, the J gene TRBJ1-2, with TRBD1 matching 11 bases. Trimming took 4 bases from V and 3 from J; bases not matched to a gene: 8. Germline CDR1 and CDR2: SGHRS and YFSETQ. CDR3 length: 16 residues.

The chain couples TRBV2 to TRBJ2-1; tentatively, D is TRBD1 (6 bases). The CDR3 is 12 residues long. Deletions cut 6 bases from V and 4 bases from J, with 7 bases between. Germline V CDR1 and CDR2: SNHLY, FYNNEI. The CDR3 bases are TGTGCCAGCAGGGACAGATACAATGAGCAGTTCTTC. Translation: CASRDRYNEQFF.